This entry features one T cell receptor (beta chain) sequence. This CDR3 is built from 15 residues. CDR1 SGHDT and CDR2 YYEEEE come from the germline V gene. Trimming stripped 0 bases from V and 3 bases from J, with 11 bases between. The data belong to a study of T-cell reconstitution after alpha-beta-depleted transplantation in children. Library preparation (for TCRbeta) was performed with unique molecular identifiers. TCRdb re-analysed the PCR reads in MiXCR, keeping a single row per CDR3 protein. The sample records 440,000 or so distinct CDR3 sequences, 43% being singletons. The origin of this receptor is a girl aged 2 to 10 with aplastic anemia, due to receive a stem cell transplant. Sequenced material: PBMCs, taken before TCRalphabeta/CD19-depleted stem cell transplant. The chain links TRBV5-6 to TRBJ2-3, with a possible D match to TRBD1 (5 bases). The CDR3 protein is CASSLDMGRTDTQYF. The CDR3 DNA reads TGTGCCAGCAGCTTGGATATGGGGCGAACAGATACGCAGTATTTT.